The entry that follows covers one T cell receptor (beta chain) sequence. Its antigen is still unknown. Assay: immunoSEQ multiplex PCR; the TCRdb copy retains only in-frame clones and omits some. Of 95,000 to 100,000 clones detected, about 79% appear once; the ten largest clones hold roughly 1.6%. The germline gives CDR1 LGHNA, CDR2 YNFKEQ. Trimming cost V 4 bases and J 3 bases; bases outside gene matches: 6. The CDR3 extends over 15 amino acids. These data come from a study of OX40 agonist ivuxolimab in advanced cancers. On the study more broadly: Dose-escalation patients had hepatocellular carcinoma, melanoma, renal cell or head and neck cancer. With a range of 23 to 79, age averaged approximately 60 years, and 65% to 90% were male. Study outcomes and limitations: The mean number of expanded clones was higher in CD8+ T cells than in CD4+.

The chain is built from TRBV4-2 and TRBJ2-7; 10 bases fit TRBD1. The sequence was collected from an adult with an advanced solid tumor such as melanoma, head and neck, liver or kidney cancer. Specimen: CD4+ or CD8+ T cells sorted from blood, collected in a trial of the OX40 agonist ivuxolimab. CDR3 residues: CASSPRDRGHYEQYF. The CDR3 nucleotides are TGTGCCAGCAGCCCCCGGGACAGGGGACACTACGAGCAGTACTTC.